This T cell receptor (beta chain) was captured by sequencing in a study of CD8 T cells in ankylosing spondylitis. In its sample, this clonotype was seen many times. Germline loops: CDR1 DFQATT, CDR2 SNEGSKA (reference sequence). J gave up 8 bases and V 4 bases, and 5 bases lay outside the gene matches. CDR3 size: 14 residues. Making the TCR beta libraries involved quantitative 5'-RACE with molecular barcodes. TCRdb reanalysed the 5' RACE reads using MiXCR and keeps one entry per CDR3 protein. This table holds about 300,000 distinct CDR3 sequences, 20% found once. The TCR comes from a female donor with ankylosing spondylitis or in good health (not recorded which). The sequencing sample was made of blood, either unsorted or a sorted T cell fraction (not recorded which). J is TRBJ2-1 and V is TRBV20-1, with 13 positions matching TRBD2. In DNA, the CDR3 is TGCAGTGCTATCGGACTAGCGGGAGTGGATGAGCAGTTCTTC. It codes for CSAIGLAGVDEQFF.